Presented here are 19 T cell receptor beta chains from one specimen sequenced in a study of blood T cells in healthy people across ages. Together with a sample-barcoded 5' primer, a J-beta primer mix was included in a second PCR lasting roughly 6 to 12 cycles. TCRdb passed the 5' RACE reads through MiXCR, listing each CDR3 protein once. The table includes around 650,000 distinct CDR3 sequences, 32% detected once. Sequenced: blood. The receptors shown here come from a woman of 80 years or more in good health.

This clonotype was seen ten or more times. The chain combines TRBV18 with TRBJ1-5; 7 bases map to TRBD1. V was pared by 0 bases and J by 7 bases, with 9 bases of the junction left unmatched. Germline lookup yields CDR1 KGHSH and CDR2 LQKENI. The CDR3 loop spans 16 amino acids. CDR3 sequence reads: CASSPPRGQGPQPQHF. CDR3 nucleotide sequence: TGTGCCAGCTCACCACCGAGGGGGCAAGGGCCCCAGCCCCAGCATTTT. The variable domain in full, with the rest retrieved from reference TRBV18 and TRBJ1-5, is NAGVMQNPRHLVRRRGQEARLRCSPMKGHSHVYWYRQLPEEGLKFMVYLQKENIIDESGMPKERFSAEFPKEGPSILRIQQVVRGDSAAYFCASSPPRGQGPQPQHFGDGTRLSIL.

V usage is TRBV5-6 and J usage is TRBJ1-1, with D maybe TRBD1 (5 bases). V was pared by 4 bases and J by 1 base, with 23 bases between. There are 18 residues in the CDR3. Germline V gene data show CDR1 as SGHDT and CDR2 as YYEEEE. The CDR3 loop is CASSPPGGGDLSNTEAFF. DNA for the CDR3: TGTGCCAGCAGCCCACCTGGGGGAGGGGACCTCTCGAACACTGAAGCTTTCTTT.

The V call is TRBV28, the J call TRBJ1-2, with TRBD1 matching over 9 bases. The CDR3 runs 16 residues. Trimming took 5 bases from V and 1 from J; bases not matched to a gene: 8. Germline CDR1 MDHEN, CDR2 SYDVKM. The CDR3 protein is CASSPVYRGLNYGYTF. The CDR3 nucleotides read TGTGCCAGCAGTCCAGTCTACAGGGGGCTTAACTATGGCTACACCTTC.

Many counts were recorded for this clonotype. The V call is TRBV25-1, the J call TRBJ2-1; TRBD2 matches at 9 bases. The J segment lost 6 bases and the V segment lost 5 bases, leaving 14 bases of the junction unmatched. In germline, CDR1 is MGHDK, CDR2 SYGVNS. The CDR3 is 17 residues long. CDR3 protein: CASSSQAAGGPSNEQFF. DNA for the CDR3: TGTGCCAGCAGTTCCCAGGCGGCGGGGGGGCCTTCCAATGAGCAGTTCTTC.

The chain recombines TRBV5-6 with TRBJ2-2; no clear D gene. The germline V and J ends were trimmed by 4 bases and 5 bases, with 9 bases remaining between them. The CDR3 extends over 13 amino acids. CDR1 is SGHDT, CDR2 YYEEEE, per germline. CDR3 DNA sequence: TGTGCCAGCAGCCGAACAAGTACCGGGGAGCTGTTTTTT. It codes for CASSRTSTGELFF.

This clonotype was observed a few times. A much larger clone differs by one base, so this may be a read error. V usage is TRBV7-2 and J usage is TRBJ1-1; D is ambiguous. This CDR3 has 13 residues. V was pared by 4 bases and J by 1 base, with 7 bases between. Germline values: CDR1 SGHTA, CDR2 FQGNSA. The DNA for the CDR3 is TGTGCCAGCAGCTCCGGACGGAACACTGAAGCTTTCTTT. This gives the protein CASSSGRNTEAFF.

This clonotype was detected ten times or more. The rearrangement links TRBV6-5 to TRBJ2-7, with D hard to call. V shed 0 bases and J shed 5 bases, with 17 bases lying between them. Germline loops: CDR1 MNHEY, CDR2 SVGAGI. This CDR3 spans 16 amino acids. DNA of the CDR3: TGTGCCAGCAGTTACTCGAGTATGCCGGTTGTCCACGAGCAGTACTTC. Its translation: CASSYSSMPVVHEQYF.

This clonotype was found many times. This rearrangement joins TRBV20-1 to TRBJ2-1; D gene unclear. Germline CDR1 DFQATT, CDR2 SNEGSKA (reference sequence). V was clipped by 7 bases and J by 6 bases, with 10 bases between them. This CDR3 is 11 amino acids long. The CDR3 bases are TGCAGTGTCCCATGGGCCAATGAGCAGTTCTTC. It translates to CSVPWANEQFF.

This clonotype was detected ten times or more. The gene calls are TRBV10-3 and TRBJ2-3; 7 nucleotides agree with TRBD1. The CDR3 spans 15 residues. The germline V gene encodes CDR1 ENHRY and CDR2 SYGVKD. Germline trimming cut 4 bases from V and 0 bases from J; bases unmatched to any gene: 4. The CDR3 coding sequence is TGTGCCATCAGTGGGGGACAGCCTAGCACAGATACGCAGTATTTT. Amino acids: CAISGGQPSTDTQYF.

With respect to this clonotype: A read error may explain this, as a much larger clone is one base away. The rearrangement uses TRBV5-1 and TRBJ1-5; 11 bases are a match to TRBD1. Germline CDR1 reads SGHRS; CDR2 reads YFSETQ. The CDR3 contains 15 residues. V lost 0 bases to trimming and J lost 12 bases; unmatched junction nucleotides: 8. The CDR3 sequence is CASSLGDRGLSLQHF. The CDR3 DNA reads as TGCGCCAGCAGCTTGGGGGACAGGGGGTTGAGTCTCCAGCATTTT.

This clonotype was found many times. This chain uses TRBV7-9 with TRBJ2-5; 9 nucleotides line up with TRBD2. The CDR3 runs to 14 residues. Germline V lookup: CDR1 SEHNR, CDR2 FQNEAQ (reference sequence). V was clipped by 5 bases and J by 3 bases; unmatched bases: 4. CDR3 sequence (DNA): TGTGCCAGCAGCGCCCGACTAGCGGAAGAGACCCAGTACTTC. Translated, it gives CASSARLAEETQYF.

The chain couples TRBV12-3 or TRBV12-4 to TRBJ1-4; 10 nucleotides line up with TRBD1. V shed 6 bases and J 5 bases; nucleotides not matched to a gene: 9. CDR3 length equals 16 residues. The CDR3 sequence: CASSPDPGQGNEKLFF. The CDR3 DNA sequence: TGTGCCAGCAGCCCAGATCCGGGACAGGGGAATGAAAAACTGTTTTTT.

This clonotype was seen ten or more times. The chain carries TRBV2 and TRBJ2-7, with 10 positions matching TRBD1. Germline loops: CDR1 SNHLY, CDR2 FYNNEI. Germline trimming cut 10 bases from V and 3 bases from J; bases unmatched to any gene: 6. CDR3 length: 13 amino acids. The CDR3 DNA is TGTGCCACCTTCCGGGACAGGGGCTACGAGCAGTACTTC. It encodes CATFRDRGYEQYF.

The chain carries TRBV4-1 and TRBJ1-2, with D tentatively TRBD1 (6 bases). The length of the CDR3 is 14 residues. Trimming took 0 bases from V and 7 from J, leaving 12 bases between them. The germline V gene has CDR1 MGHRA and CDR2 YSYEKL. CDR3 loop: CASSQDQTGRGYTF. CDR3 DNA sequence: TGCGCCAGCAGCCAAGATCAAACAGGGCGTGGCTACACCTTC.

This clonotype showed up many times. This chain uses TRBV4-1 with TRBJ2-5; 8 bases match TRBD2. This CDR3 is built from 17 residues. The germline CDR1 and CDR2 sequences are MGHRA and YSYEKL. V trimming: 0 bases; J trimming: 0 bases; junction bases outside the gene matches: 6. CDR3 nucleotide sequence: TGCGCCAGCAGCCAAGATCGGGGGGGCCGGTACCAAGAGACCCAGTACTTC. As protein: CASSQDRGGRYQETQYF.

This chain joins TRBV20-1 and TRBJ2-1; a weak D match, TRBD1 (5 bases). V was shortened by 5 bases and J by 6 bases, with 20 bases between the two germline ends. The CDR3 is made up of 15 amino acids. In germline, CDR1 is DFQATT, CDR2 SNEGSKA (reference sequence). The CDR3 DNA reads TGCAGTGCTCCCCAACCCCAGGGATCGCGCAATGAGCAGTTCTTC. Protein sequence: CSAPQPQGSRNEQFF.

Remarks on this clonotype: This clone may be a read error of a much larger clone one base away. The rearrangement joins TRBV7-7 to TRBJ2-5, with 12 nucleotides matching TRBD1. The CDR3 is 15 amino acids. CDR1 and CDR2 (germline): SSHAT, FNYEAQ (reference sequence). In DNA, the CDR3 is TGTGCTAGCAGGCCCGGGACAGGGGGCCGCGAGACCCAGTACTTC. It encodes CASRPGTGGRETQYF.

The V and J genes are TRBV18 and TRBJ2-3; 7 bases are shared with TRBD2. Germline loops: CDR1 KGHSH, CDR2 LQKENI. The CDR3 spans 15 residues. The junction had 12 bases not matched to a gene; V was cut back by 8 bases and J by 4 bases. The chain's CDR3 is CASPVFGGIADTQYF. The CDR3 DNA reads as TGTGCCAGCCCAGTCTTCGGGGGGATCGCAGATACGCAGTATTTT.

As to this clonotype: A much more abundant neighbour one base away suggests this may be a read error. The chain combines TRBV5-1 with TRBJ1-2, with 7 bases matching TRBD1. V lost 3 bases and J lost 7; bases outside the gene matches: 9. The germline CDR1 and CDR2 sequences are SGHRS and YFSETQ. The length of the CDR3 is 14 residues. The CDR3 DNA reads as TGCGCCAGCAGCTCCGGGACAGACCCTACTGGCTACACCTTC. This codes for CASSSGTDPTGYTF.